This T cell receptor beta chain was recovered during a study of human T cells and chemical hapten exposure. Study summary: Upper back patch tests used 0.01% DPC, scored after 6 days. Study-level points and caveats: It should be noted that donors had alopecia, so their immune response may differ from healthy people's.

Indicated time point: pre-sensitization, week 0. Stated treatment: therapeutic diphenylcyclopropenone sensitization with weekly scalp DPC. Patches went on only after blood had been drawn each time. This CDR3 has 15 amino acids. V lost 7 bases to trimming and J lost 5 bases, with 20 bases between them. Germline loops: CDR1 SGHRS, CDR2 YFSETQ. From the RACE reads, TCRdb called clonotypes with MiXCR, one entry per CDR3 protein. This table holds about 260,000 distinct CDR3 sequences, about 9.4% found once. On this clonotype: Its antigen remains unknown.

The rearrangement joins TRBV5-1 to TRBJ2-3; no definite D call. This clonotype originated in a middle-aged woman with alopecia areata. Some clones in this sample may be carry-over from other donors' samples. The sequencing used whole blood, collected in connection with sensitization to the hapten diphenylcyclopropenone (DPC). CDR3 DNA: TGCGCCAGCGCCTGGATGATAGCAGACGGAGATACGCAGTATTTT. Translation: CASAWMIADGDTQYF.